A selection of T cell receptor beta chains follows, all from one sample in a study of cytomegalovirus exposure and HLA in healthy donors. Generated by immunoSEQ multiplex PCR, the TCRdb table keeps only in-frame clones and is missing some. Here the sample spans about 83,000 clones, under 80% being singletons. The sequenced sample consisted of PBMCs. The receptors were sampled from a man aged 55 to 70 in good health and CMV-seronegative. The CDR3 runs from the conserved cysteine through the conserved F or W. The order of the fields is D gene, J gene, clone size, V gene, CDR3 protein, CDR3 DNA. D genes are given only for firm matches. Clone size, where shown, is once, few, many, or a class for clones that have expanded.

>.|TRBJ1-3|.|TRBV9
CASSAAGIQSGNTIYF
TGTGCCAGCAGCGCTGCGGGGATTCAGTCTGGAAACACCATATATTTT
>.|TRBJ2-1|.|TRBV19
CASSIRRENEQFF
TGTGCCAGTAGTATAAGAAGGGAGAATGAGCAGTTCTTC
>.|TRBJ1-2|few|TRBV2
CASSESRAYNYGYTF
TGTGCCAGCAGTGAAAGCAGGGCCTATAACTATGGCTACACCTTC
>TRBD1|TRBJ2-3|.|TRBV9
CASSVVGDSSTDTQYF
TGTGCCAGCAGCGTAGTTGGGGACAGTAGCACAGATACGCAGTATTTT
>.|TRBJ1-6|.|TRBV27
CASSFLGGRGNSPLHF
TGTGCCAGCAGTTTTTTGGGGGGGCGCGGTAATTCACCCCTCCACTTT
>TRBD1|TRBJ2-1|.|TRBV30
CAWRGSLTGQGNNEQFF
TGTGCCTGGAGGGGAAGCCTTACGGGACAGGGCAACAATGAGCAGTTCTTC
>TRBD2|TRBJ2-7|.|TRBV9
CASSVGLAGPYEQYF
TGTGCCAGCAGCGTAGGACTAGCGGGTCCCTACGAGCAGTACTTC
>TRBD1|TRBJ2-7|.|TRBV6-5
CASTSYSQGAGEQYF
TGTGCCAGCACCTCGTACAGCCAGGGGGCTGGAGAGCAGTACTTC
>TRBD2|TRBJ2-3|.|TRBV4-1
CASSQDQPAGGFQDTQYF
TGCGCCAGCAGCCAAGATCAGCCAGCGGGGGGATTTCAAGATACGCAGTATTTT
>.|TRBJ2-1|.|TRBV5-1
CASALSSYNEQFF
TGCGCCAGTGCCTTGAGCTCCTACAATGAGCAGTTCTTC
>TRBD1|TRBJ1-6|.|TRBV6-1
CASSLDRGNSPLHF
TGTGCCAGCAGTTTAGACAGGGGAAATTCACCCCTCCACTTT
>.|TRBJ2-3|.|TRBV6-1
CASSEAPGRVTDTQYF
TGTGCCAGCAGTGAAGCGCCGGGCAGGGTGACAGATACGCAGTATTTT
>.|TRBJ1-1|few|TRBV9
CASSPPTGSGTEAFF
TGTGCCAGCAGCCCCCCTACAGGGTCGGGCACTGAAGCTTTCTTT
>.|TRBJ2-7|.|TRBV19
CASSMRLLSYEQYF
TGTGCCAGTAGTATGAGGCTGCTTTCCTACGAGCAGTACTTC
>.|TRBJ1-1|.|TRBV18
CASSRGGHTEAFF
TGTGCCAGCTCACGAGGGGGTCACACTGAAGCTTTCTTT
>TRBD1|TRBJ1-2|.|TRBV6-5
CASSYGTETYGYTF
TGTGCCAGCAGTTACGGGACAGAGACCTATGGCTACACCTTC
>.|TRBJ1-3|.|TRBV5-1
CASGGSSGNTIYF
TGCGCCAGCGGAGGGTCCTCTGGAAACACCATATATTTT
>TRBD1|TRBJ1-2|.|TRBV6-5
CASSYFGQGERGYTF
TGTGCCAGCAGTTATTTCGGACAGGGGGAGAGAGGCTACACCTTC
>.|TRBJ1-3|few|TRBV5-5
CATSPGTGNTIYF
TGTGCCACAAGTCCGGGGACTGGAAACACCATATATTTT
>TRBD1|TRBJ2-1|.|TRBV7-9
CSSSLGTGGYNEQFF
TGTTCCAGCAGCTTAGGGACAGGGGGTTACAATGAGCAGTTCTTC
>.|TRBJ1-1|few|TRBV6-4
CASSAKGENTEAFF
TGTGCCAGCAGTGCGAAGGGGGAGAACACTGAAGCTTTCTTT
>.|TRBJ1-1|.|TRBV19
CASSPGPKAEAFF
TGTGCCAGTAGTCCAGGCCCTAAGGCTGAAGCTTTCTTT
>.|TRBJ1-1|few|TRBV11-2
CASSLGQGSTTEAFF
TGTGCCAGCAGCTTAGGTCAGGGTTCTACCACTGAAGCTTTCTTT
>.|TRBJ1-4|.|TRBV13
CASSLGRGNEKLFF
TGTGCCAGCAGCTTAGGCCGGGGGAATGAAAAACTGTTTTTT
>.|TRBJ1-1|.|TRBV19
CASSPAGQHMNTEAFF
TGTGCCAGTAGTCCGGCGGGGCAGCACATGAACACTGAAGCTTTCTTT
>.|TRBJ2-1|.|TRBV11-3
CASSLEDISEQFF
TGTGCCAGCAGCTTAGAAGATATCAGTGAGCAGTTCTTC
>TRBD2|TRBJ2-1|.|TRBV12-5
CASGLGTSGGANEQFF
TGTGCTAGTGGTTTGGGAACTAGCGGGGGGGCCAATGAGCAGTTCTTC
>TRBD1|TRBJ2-5|.|TRBV12-5
CASGPGQGFFGETQYF
TGTGCTAGTGGCCCGGGACAGGGGTTCTTCGGGGAGACCCAGTACTTC
>TRBD1|TRBJ1-6|.|TRBV6-5
CASTPGDRGHSPLHF
TGTGCCAGCACCCCTGGAGACAGGGGGCATTCACCCCTCCACTTT
>TRBD1|TRBJ1-5|few|TRBV30
CAWDLTGGNQPQHF
TGTGCCTGGGACCTCACAGGGGGCAATCAGCCCCAGCATTTT
>TRBD2|TRBJ2-3|.|TRBV30
CAWRPGDYVTDTQYF
TGTGCCTGGAGACCGGGGGACTACGTCACAGATACGCAGTATTTT
>TRBD1|TRBJ1-1|.|TRBV18
CASSPQGADDTEAFF
TGTGCCAGCTCACCCCAGGGGGCGGATGACACTGAAGCTTTCTTT
>.|TRBJ1-3|.|TRBV18
CASSPTGQGIRNTIYF
TGTGCCAGCTCACCGACCGGGCAGGGGATAAGAAACACCATATATTTT
>TRBD1|TRBJ2-7|.|TRBV7-9
CSSSLGQGAYEQYF
TGTTCCAGCAGCCTTGGACAGGGGGCCTACGAGCAGTACTTC
>.|TRBJ2-3|.|TRBV11-2
CASSLYRDTQYF
TGTGCCAGCAGCTTATACCGGGATACGCAGTATTTT
>.|TRBJ2-7|.|TRBV7-9
CASSPRVSYEQYF
TGTGCCAGCAGCCCCAGGGTCTCCTACGAGCAGTACTTC
>.|TRBJ2-1|.|TRBV5-8
CASSHYNEQFF
TGTGCCAGCAGCCATTACAATGAGCAGTTCTTC
>.|TRBJ2-5|.|TRBV21-1
CASSKAGDKVGGTQYF
TGTGCCAGCAGCAAAGCTGGGGACAAAGTTGGGGGGACCCAGTACTTC
>TRBD2|TRBJ2-7|.|TRBV7-9
CASSRRGGSGSGSQYF
TGTGCCAGCAGCCGCCGGGGAGGGAGCGGGTCGGGTTCCCAGTACTTC
>.|TRBJ1-1|.|TRBV30
CAWKPLVLNTEAFF
TGTGCCTGGAAGCCCCTTGTCCTGAACACTGAAGCTTTCTTT
>.|TRBJ1-1|.|TRBV15
CATSRRGEGLNTEAFF
TGTGCCACCAGCAGGAGGGGGGAGGGGCTGAACACTGAAGCTTTCTTT
>.|TRBJ1-1|.|TRBV15
CATSTDPGPNTEAFF
TGTGCCACCAGCACCGACCCTGGGCCCAACACTGAAGCTTTCTTT
>TRBD1|TRBJ1-1|.|TRBV10-3
CAISESGQGAEAFF
TGTGCCATCAGTGAGTCCGGCCAGGGGGCTGAAGCTTTCTTT
>TRBD2|TRBJ2-7|.|TRBV6-6
CASSSAGGSTYEQYF
TGTGCCAGCAGTTCCGCCGGGGGGAGTACGTACGAGCAGTACTTC
>.|TRBJ2-7|.|TRBV7-7
CASSPKRYEQYF
TGTGCCAGCAGCCCTAAGAGATACGAGCAGTACTTC
>.|TRBJ2-1|.|TRBV15
CATSRGSSRGLEQFF
TGTGCCACCAGCAGAGGCAGCTCGCGGGGGCTTGAGCAGTTCTTC
>.|TRBJ1-1|.|TRBV10-3
CAISGGLPVSTEAFF
TGTGCCATCAGTGGGGGGCTACCGGTTAGCACTGAAGCTTTCTTT
>TRBD1|TRBJ1-5|.|TRBV6-1
CASRRQGDSNQPQHF
TGTGCCAGCAGGAGACAGGGTGATAGCAATCAGCCCCAGCATTTT
>TRBD1|TRBJ1-1|.|TRBV9
CASSGEAGTGGAGTEAFF
TGTGCCAGCAGCGGAGAGGCCGGGACAGGGGGTGCGGGCACTGAAGCTTTCTTT
>.|TRBJ2-2|.|TRBV18
CASSPSGGIGELFF
TGTGCCAGCTCACCCTCTGGCGGTATCGGGGAGCTGTTTTTT
>TRBD1|TRBJ1-2|.|TRBV7-6
CASSFAPGQGNYGYTF
TGTGCCAGCAGCTTCGCACCGGGACAGGGGAATTATGGCTACACCTTC
>TRBD1|TRBJ1-6|once|TRBV30
CAWRDRVRDSPLHF
TGTGCCTGGAGGGACAGGGTACGAGATTCACCCCTCCACTTT
>.|TRBJ2-5|.|TRBV7-2
CASSLAGAQETQYF
TGTGCCAGCAGCTTGGCGGGGGCCCAAGAGACCCAGTACTTC